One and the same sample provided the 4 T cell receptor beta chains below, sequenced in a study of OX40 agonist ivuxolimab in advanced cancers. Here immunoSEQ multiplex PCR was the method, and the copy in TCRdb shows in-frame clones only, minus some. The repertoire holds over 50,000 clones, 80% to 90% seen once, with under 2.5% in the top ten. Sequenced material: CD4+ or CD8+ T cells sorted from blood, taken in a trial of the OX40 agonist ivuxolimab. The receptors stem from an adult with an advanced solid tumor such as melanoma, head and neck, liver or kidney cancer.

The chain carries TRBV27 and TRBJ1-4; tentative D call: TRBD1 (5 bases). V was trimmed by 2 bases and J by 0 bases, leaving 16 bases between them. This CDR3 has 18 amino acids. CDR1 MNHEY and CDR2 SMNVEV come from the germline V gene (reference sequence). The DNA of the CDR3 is TGTGCCAGCAGTTTAACCCGACTAGGGACTTCAACTAATGAAAAACTGTTTTTT. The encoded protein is CASSLTRLGTSTNEKLFF. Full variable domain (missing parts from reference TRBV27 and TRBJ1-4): EAQVTQNPRYLITVTGKKLTVTCSQNMNHEYMSWYRQDPGLGLRQIYYSMNVEVTDKGDVPEGYKVSRKEKRNFPLILESPSPNQTSLYFCASSLTRLGTSTNEKLFFGSGTQLSVL.

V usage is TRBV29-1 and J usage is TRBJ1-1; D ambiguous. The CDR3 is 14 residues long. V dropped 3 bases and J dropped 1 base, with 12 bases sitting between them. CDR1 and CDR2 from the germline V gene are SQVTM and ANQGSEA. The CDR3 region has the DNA TGCAGCGTTGAGAGCCGGGAGAGGAACACTGAAGCTTTCTTT. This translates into CSVESRERNTEAFF.

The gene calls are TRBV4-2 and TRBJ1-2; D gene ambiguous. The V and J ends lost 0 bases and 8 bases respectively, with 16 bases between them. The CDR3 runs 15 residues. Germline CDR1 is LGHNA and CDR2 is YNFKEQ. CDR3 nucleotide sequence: TGTGCCAGCAGCCAAGATCCGGAGGCCCCTTGGGGCTACACCTTC. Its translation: CASSQDPEAPWGYTF.

The CDR3 nucleotides are TGTGCCAGCACCCCCGTCGGAGGACTGGCAGATACGCAGTATTTT. It specifies CASTPVGGLADTQYF. The genes are TRBV7-2 and TRBJ2-3, with D possibly being TRBD2 (5 bases). Trimming stripped 7 bases from V and 4 bases from J, with 18 bases between. Looked up from germline, CDR1 is SGHTA and CDR2 is FQGNSA. There are 15 residues in the CDR3. Complete variable domain (other parts from reference TRBV7-2 and TRBJ2-3): GAGVSQSPSNKVTEKGKDVELRCDPISGHTALYWYRQSLGQGLEFLIYFQGNSAPDKSGLPSDRFSAERTGGSVSTLTIQRTQQEDSAVYLCASTPVGGLADTQYFGPGTRLTVL.